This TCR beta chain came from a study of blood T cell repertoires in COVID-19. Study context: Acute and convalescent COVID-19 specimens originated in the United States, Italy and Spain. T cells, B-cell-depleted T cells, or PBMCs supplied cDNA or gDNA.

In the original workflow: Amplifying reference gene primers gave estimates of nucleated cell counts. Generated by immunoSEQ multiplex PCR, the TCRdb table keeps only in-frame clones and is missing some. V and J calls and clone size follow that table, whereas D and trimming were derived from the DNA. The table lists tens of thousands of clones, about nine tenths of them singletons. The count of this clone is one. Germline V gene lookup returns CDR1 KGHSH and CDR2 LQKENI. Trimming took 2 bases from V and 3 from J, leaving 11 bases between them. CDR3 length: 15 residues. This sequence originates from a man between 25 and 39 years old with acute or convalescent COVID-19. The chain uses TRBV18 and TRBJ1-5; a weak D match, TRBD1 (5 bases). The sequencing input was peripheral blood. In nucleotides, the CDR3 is TGTGCCAGCTCACCAAGCGGGGGTGTCAATCAGCCCCAGCATTTT. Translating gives CASSPSGGVNQPQHF.